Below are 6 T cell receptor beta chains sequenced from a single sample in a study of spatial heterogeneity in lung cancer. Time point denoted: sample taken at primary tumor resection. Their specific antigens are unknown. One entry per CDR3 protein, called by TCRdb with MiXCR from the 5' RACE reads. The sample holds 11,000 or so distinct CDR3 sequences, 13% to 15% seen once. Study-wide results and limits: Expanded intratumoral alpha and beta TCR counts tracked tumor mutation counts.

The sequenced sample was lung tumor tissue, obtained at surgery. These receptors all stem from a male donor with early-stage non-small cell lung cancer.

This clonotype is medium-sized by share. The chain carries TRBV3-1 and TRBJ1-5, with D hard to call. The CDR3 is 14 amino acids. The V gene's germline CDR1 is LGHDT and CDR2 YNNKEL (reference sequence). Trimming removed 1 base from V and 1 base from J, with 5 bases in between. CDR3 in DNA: TGTGCCAGCAGCCAAGCGGGAAGCAATCAGCCCCAGCATTTT. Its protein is CASSQAGSNQPQHF.

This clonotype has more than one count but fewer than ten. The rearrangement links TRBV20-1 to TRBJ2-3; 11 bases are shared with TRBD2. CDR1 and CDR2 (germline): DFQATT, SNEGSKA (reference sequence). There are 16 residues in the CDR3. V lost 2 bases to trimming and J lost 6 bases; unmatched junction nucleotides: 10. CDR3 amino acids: CSARPLLAGVGDTQYF. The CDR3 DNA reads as TGCAGTGCTAGACCGCTACTAGCGGGGGTTGGGGATACGCAGTATTTT.

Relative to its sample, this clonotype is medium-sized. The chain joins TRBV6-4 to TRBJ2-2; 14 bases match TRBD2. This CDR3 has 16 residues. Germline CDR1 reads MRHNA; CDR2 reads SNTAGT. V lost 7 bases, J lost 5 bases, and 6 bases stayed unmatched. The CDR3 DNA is TGTGCCAGCAAGGGGACTAGCGGGAGAGAGACCGGGGAGCTGTTTTTT. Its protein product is CASKGTSGRETGELFF.

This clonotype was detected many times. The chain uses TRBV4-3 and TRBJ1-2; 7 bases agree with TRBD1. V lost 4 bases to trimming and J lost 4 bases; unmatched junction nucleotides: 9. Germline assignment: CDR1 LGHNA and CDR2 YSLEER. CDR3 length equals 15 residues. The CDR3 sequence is CASSLPPDRVYGYTF. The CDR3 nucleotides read TGCGCCAGCAGCCTCCCTCCCGACAGGGTCTATGGCTACACCTTC.

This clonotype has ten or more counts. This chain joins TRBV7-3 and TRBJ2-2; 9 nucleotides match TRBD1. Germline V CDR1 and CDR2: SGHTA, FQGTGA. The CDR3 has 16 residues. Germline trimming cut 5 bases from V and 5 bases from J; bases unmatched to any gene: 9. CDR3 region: CASSPTGGARTGELFF. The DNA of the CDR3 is TGTGCCAGCAGCCCGACAGGGGGGGCGCGGACCGGGGAGCTGTTTTTT. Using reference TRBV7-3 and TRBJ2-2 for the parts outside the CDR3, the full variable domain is GAGVSQTPSNKVTEKGKYVELRCDPISGHTALYWYRQSLGQGPEFLIYFQGTGAADDSGLPNDRFFAVRPEGSVSTLKIQRTERGDSAVYLCASSPTGGARTGELFFGEGSRLTVL.

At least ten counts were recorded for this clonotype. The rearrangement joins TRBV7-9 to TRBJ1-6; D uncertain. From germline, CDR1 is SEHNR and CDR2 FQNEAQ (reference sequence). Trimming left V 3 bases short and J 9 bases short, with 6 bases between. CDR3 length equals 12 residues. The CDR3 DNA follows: TGTGCCAGCAGCTTGGGAGGTTCACCCCTCCACTTT. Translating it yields CASSLGGSPLHF.